The TCR beta chain under discussion was sequenced for a study of cytomegalovirus exposure and HLA in healthy donors. PCR was performed using 60 Vbeta and 13 Jbeta primers. The table came from immunoSEQ multiplex PCR; TCRdb's copy has only in-frame clones and leaves some out. Here the sample spans some 130,000 clones, roughly four fifths being singletons. Germline values: CDR1 LGHNA, CDR2 YSLEER. The V end was cut by 2 bases, the J end by 0 bases, with 17 bases between. The CDR3 loop spans 18 amino acids. This TCR was recovered from a woman between 50 and 59 years old in good health and CMV-seronegative. The specimen was PBMCs. V is TRBV4-3 and J is TRBJ1-3; D may be TRBD1 (6 bases). CDR3 bases: TGCGCCAGCAGCCAAACATACAGGGACTATTTCTCTGGAAACACCATATATTTT. It codes for CASSQTYRDYFSGNTIYF.